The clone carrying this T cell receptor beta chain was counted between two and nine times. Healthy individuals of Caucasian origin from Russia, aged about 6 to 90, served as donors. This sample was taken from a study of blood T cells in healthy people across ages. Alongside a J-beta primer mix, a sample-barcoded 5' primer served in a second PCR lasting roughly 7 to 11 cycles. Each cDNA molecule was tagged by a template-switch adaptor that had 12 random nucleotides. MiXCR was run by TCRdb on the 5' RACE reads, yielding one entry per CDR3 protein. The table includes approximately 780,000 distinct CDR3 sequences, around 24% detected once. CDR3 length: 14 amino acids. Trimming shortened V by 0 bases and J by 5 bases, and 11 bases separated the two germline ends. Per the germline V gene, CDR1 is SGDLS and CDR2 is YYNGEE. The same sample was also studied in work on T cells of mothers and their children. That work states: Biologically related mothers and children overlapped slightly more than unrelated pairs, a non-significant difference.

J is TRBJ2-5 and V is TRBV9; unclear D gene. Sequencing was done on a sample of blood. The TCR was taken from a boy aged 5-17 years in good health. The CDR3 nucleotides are TGTGCCAGCAGCGTAGATGAGCTGGAGGAGACCCAGTACTTC. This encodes CASSVDELEETQYF.